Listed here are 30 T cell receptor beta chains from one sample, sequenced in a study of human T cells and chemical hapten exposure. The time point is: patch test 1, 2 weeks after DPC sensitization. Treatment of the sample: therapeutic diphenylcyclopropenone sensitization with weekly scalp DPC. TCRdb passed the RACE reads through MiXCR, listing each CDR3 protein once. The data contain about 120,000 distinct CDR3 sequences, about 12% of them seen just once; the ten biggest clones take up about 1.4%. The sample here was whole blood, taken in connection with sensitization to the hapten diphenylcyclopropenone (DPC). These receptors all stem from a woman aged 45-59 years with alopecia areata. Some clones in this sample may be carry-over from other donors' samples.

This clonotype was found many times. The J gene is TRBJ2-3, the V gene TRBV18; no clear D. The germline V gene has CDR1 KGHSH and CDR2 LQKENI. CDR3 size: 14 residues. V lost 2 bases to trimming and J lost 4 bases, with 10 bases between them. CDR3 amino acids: CASSPNHSSDTQYF. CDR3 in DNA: TGTGCCAGCTCACCAAACCACAGTTCAGATACGCAGTATTTT.

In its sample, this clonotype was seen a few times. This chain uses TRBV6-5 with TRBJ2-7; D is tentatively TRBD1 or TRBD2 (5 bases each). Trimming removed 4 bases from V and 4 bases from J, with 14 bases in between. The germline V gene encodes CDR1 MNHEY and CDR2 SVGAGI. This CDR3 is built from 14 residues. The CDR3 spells CASSWSPGTYEQYF. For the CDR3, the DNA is TGTGCCAGCAGTTGGTCGCCAGGGACGTACGAGCAGTACTTC.

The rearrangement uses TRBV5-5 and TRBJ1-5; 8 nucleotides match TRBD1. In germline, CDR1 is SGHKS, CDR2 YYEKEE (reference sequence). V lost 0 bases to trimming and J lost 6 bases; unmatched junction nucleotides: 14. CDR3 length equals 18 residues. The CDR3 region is CASSLDLGQGRRGQPQHF. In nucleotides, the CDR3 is TGTGCCAGCAGCTTGGACTTAGGACAGGGACGCCGAGGTCAGCCCCAGCATTTT.

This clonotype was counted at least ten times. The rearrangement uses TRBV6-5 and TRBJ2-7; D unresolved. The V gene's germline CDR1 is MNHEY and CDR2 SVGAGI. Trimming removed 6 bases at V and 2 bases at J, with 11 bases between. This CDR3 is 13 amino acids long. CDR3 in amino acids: CASSRPETYEQYF. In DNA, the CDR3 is TGTGCCAGCAGCCGACCAGAGACCTACGAGCAGTACTTC.

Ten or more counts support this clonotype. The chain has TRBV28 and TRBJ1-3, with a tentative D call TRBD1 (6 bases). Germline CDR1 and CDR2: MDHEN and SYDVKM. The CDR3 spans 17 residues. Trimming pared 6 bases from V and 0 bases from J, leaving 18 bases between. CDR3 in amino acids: CASRSTGASRSGNTIYF. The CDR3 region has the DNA TGTGCCAGCAGGTCCACGGGGGCAAGCCGCTCTGGAAACACCATATATTTT.

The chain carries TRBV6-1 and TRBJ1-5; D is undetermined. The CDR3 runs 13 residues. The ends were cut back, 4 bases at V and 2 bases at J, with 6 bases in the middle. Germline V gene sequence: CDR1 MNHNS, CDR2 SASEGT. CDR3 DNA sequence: TGTGCCAGCAGTGCTCGGGGCAATCAGCCCCAGCATTTT. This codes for CASSARGNQPQHF.

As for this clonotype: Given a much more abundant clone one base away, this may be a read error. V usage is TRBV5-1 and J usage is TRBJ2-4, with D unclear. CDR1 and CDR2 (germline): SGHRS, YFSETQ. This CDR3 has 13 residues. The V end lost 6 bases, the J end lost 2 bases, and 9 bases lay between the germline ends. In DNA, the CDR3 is TGCGCCAGCATCCCCGATCCCAAAAACATTCAGTACTTC. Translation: CASIPDPKNIQYF.

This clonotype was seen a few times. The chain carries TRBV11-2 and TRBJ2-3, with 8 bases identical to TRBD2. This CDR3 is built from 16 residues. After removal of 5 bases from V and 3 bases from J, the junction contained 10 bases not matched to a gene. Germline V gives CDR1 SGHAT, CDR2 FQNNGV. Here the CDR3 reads CASSPPGLVPTDTQYF. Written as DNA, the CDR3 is TGTGCCAGCAGCCCCCCGGGACTAGTGCCAACAGATACGCAGTATTTT.

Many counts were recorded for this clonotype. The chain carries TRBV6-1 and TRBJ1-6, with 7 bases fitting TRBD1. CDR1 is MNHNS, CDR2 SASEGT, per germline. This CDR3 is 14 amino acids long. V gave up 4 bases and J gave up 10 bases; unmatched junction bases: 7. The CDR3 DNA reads TGTGCCAGCAGTGTACGGGACAGCAAGTCACCCCTCCACTTT. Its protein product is CASSVRDSKSPLHF.

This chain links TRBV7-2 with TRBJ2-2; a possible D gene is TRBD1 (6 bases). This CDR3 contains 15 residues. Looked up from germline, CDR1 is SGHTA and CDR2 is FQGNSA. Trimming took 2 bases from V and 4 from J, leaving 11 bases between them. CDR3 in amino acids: CASSLQQGGTGELFF. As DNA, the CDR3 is TGTGCCAGCAGCTTACAACAGGGCGGCACCGGGGAGCTGTTTTTT.

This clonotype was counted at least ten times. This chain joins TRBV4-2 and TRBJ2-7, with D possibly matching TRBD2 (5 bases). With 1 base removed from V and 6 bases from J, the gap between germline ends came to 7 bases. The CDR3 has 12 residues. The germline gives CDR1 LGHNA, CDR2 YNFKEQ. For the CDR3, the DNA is TGTGCCAGCAGCCAAGCGGGGAGCGAGCAGTACTTC. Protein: CASSQAGSEQYF.

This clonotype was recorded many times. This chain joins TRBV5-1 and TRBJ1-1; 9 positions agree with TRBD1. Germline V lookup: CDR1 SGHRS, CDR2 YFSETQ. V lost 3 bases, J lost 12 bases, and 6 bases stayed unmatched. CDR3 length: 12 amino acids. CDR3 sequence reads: CASSSPGQGSFF. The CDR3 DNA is TGCGCCAGCAGCTCACCGGGACAGGGATCTTTCTTT.

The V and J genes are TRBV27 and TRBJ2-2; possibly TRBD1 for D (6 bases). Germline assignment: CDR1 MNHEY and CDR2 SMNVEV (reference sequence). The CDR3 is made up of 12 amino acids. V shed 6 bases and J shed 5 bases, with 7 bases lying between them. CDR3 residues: CASSRGTGELFF. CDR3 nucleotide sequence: TGTGCCAGCAGCAGGGGAACCGGGGAGCTGTTTTTT.

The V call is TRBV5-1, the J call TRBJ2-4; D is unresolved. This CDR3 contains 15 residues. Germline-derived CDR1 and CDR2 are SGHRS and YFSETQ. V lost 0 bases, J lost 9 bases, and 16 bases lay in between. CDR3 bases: TGCGCCAGCAGCTTGGCCGGCACCGACGGTGCCATTCAGTACTTC. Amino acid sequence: CASSLAGTDGAIQYF.

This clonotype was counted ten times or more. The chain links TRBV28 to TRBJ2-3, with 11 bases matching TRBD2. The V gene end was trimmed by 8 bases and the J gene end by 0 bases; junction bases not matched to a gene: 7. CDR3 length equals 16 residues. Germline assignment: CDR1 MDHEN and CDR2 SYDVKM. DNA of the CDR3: TGTGCCAGCGTACCGGGACTAGCGGCTAGCACAGATACGCAGTATTTT. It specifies CASVPGLAASTDTQYF.

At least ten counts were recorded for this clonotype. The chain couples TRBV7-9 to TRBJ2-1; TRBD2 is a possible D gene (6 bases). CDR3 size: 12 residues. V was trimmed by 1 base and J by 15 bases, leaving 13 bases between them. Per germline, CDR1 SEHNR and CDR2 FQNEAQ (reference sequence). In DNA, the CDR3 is TGTGCCAGCAGCTTAGATGAGCGGGCCGGGTTCTTC. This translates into CASSLDERAGFF.

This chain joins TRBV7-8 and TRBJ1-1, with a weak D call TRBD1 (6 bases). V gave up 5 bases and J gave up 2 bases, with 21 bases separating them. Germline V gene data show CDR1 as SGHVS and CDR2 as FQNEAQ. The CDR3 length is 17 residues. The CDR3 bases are TGTGCCAGCAGCAATTGGGGCAGGGGCCCTACTAACACTGAAGCTTTCTTT. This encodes CASSNWGRGPTNTEAFF.

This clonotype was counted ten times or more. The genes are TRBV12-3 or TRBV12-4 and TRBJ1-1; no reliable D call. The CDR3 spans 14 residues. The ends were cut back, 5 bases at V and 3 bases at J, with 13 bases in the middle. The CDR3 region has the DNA TGTGCCAGCAGTAGAAATCTGAGGGACACTGAAGCTTTCTTT. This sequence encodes CASSRNLRDTEAFF.

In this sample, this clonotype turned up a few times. The CDR3 sequence: CASSPGQGGSPLHF. CDR3 nucleotides: TGTGCCAGCAGCCCCGGACAGGGAGGCTCACCCCTCCACTTT. The gene calls are TRBV11-2 and TRBJ1-6; 8 positions match TRBD1. V lost 5 bases and J lost 10; bases outside the gene matches: 7. This CDR3 contains 14 residues. Germline CDR1 is SGHAT and CDR2 is FQNNGV.

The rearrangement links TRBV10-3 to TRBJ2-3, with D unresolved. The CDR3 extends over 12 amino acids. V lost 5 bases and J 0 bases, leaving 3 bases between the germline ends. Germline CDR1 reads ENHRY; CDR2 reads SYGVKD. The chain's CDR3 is CAISKSTDTQYF. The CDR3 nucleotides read TGTGCCATCAGTAAAAGCACAGATACGCAGTATTTT.

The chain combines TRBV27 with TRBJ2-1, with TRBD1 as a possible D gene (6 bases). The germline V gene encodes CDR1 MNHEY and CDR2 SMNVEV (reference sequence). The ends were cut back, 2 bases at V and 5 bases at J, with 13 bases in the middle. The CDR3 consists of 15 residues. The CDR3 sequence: CASSLEWGPHNEQFF. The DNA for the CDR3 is TGTGCCAGCAGTTTAGAGTGGGGGCCCCACAATGAGCAGTTCTTC.

The DNA of the CDR3 is TGCGCCAGCAGCTTTCCAGGGGGAGGTCGGGATACGCAGTATTTT. This codes for CASSFPGGGRDTQYF. The rearrangement links TRBV5-1 to TRBJ2-3; tentatively, D is TRBD1 (7 bases). This CDR3 has 15 residues. Germline V CDR1 and CDR2: SGHRS, YFSETQ. Trimming left V 2 bases short and J 6 bases short, with 16 bases between.

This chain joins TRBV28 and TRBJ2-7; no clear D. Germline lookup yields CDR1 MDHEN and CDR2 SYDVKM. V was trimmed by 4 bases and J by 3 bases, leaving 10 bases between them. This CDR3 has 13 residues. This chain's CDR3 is CASSSPGLYEQYF. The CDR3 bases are TGTGCCAGCAGTTCCCCTGGCCTCTACGAGCAGTACTTC.

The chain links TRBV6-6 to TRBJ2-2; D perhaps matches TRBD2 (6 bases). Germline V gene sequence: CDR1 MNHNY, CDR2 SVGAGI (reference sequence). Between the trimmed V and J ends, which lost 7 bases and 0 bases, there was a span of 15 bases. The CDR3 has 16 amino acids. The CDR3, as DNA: TGTGCCAGCACTGAAACCGGGACTGCGAACACCGGGGAGCTGTTTTTT. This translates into CASTETGTANTGELFF.

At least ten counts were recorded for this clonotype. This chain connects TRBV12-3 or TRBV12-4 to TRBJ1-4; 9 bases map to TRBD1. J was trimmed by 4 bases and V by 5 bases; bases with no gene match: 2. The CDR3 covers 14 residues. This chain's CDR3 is CASSQTGGNEKLFF. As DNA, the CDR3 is TGTGCCAGCAGTCAGACAGGGGGTAATGAAAAACTGTTTTTT.

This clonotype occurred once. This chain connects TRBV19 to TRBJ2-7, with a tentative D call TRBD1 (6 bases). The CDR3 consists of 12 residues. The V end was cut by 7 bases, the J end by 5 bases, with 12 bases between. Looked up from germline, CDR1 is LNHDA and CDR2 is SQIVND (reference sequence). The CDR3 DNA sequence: TGTGCCAGTACCACTGAGGGGGACGAGCAGTACTTC. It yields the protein CASTTEGDEQYF.

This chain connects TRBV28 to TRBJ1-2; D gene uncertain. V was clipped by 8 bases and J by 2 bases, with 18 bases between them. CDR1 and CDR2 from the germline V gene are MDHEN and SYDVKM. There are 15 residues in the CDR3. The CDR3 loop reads CASEALGSSNYGYTF. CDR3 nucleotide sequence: TGTGCCAGCGAGGCGTTAGGCAGTTCAAACTATGGCTACACCTTC.

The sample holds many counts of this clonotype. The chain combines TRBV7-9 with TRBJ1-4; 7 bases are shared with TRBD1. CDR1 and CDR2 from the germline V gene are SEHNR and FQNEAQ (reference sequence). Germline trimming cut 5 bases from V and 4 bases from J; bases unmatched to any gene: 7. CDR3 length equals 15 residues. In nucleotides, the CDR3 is TGTGCCAGCAGCCAGGGGGACCGTGGTAATGAAAAACTGTTTTTT. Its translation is CASSQGDRGNEKLFF.

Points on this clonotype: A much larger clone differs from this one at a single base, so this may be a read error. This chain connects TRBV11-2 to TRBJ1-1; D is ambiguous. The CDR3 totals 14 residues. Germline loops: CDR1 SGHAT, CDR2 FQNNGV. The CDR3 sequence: CASSLGSLNTVAFF. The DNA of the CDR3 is TGTGCCAGCAGCTTAGGATCTTTGAACACTGTAGCTTTCTTT.

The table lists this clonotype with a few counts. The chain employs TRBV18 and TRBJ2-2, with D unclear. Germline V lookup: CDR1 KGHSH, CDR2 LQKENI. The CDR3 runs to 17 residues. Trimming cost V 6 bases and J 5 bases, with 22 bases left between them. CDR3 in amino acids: CASSRPGRVLGTGELFF. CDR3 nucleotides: TGTGCCAGCTCGCGTCCGGGTCGAGTCCTGGGGACCGGGGAGCTGTTTTTT.